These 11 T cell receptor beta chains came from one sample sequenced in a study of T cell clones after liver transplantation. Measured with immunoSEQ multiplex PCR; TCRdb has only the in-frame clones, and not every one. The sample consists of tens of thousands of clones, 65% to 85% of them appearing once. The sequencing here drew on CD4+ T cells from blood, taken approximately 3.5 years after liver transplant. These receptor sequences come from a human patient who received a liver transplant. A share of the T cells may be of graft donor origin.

The CDR3 coding sequence is TGTGCCAGCAGTTTGGATCTAAATCAGCCCCAGCATTTT. Translated: CASSLDLNQPQHF. The chain joins TRBV6-4 to TRBJ1-5; D uncertain. The V gene lost 5 bases and the J gene lost 4 bases, with 9 bases spanning the gap. Germline CDR1 is MRHNA and CDR2 is SNTAGT. The CDR3 is 13 amino acids.

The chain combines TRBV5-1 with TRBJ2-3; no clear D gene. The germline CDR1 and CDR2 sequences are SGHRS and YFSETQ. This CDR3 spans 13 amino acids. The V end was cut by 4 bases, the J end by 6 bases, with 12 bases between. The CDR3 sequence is CASSPRSGDTQYF. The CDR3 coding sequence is TGCGCCAGCAGCCCGCGCTCCGGGGATACGCAGTATTTT.

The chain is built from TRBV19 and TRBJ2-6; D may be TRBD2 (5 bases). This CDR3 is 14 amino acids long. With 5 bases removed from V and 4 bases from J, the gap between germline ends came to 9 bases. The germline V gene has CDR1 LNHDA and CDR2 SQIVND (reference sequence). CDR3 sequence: CASSEGAGANVLTF. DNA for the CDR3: TGTGCCAGTAGTGAGGGCGCCGGGGCCAACGTCCTGACTTTC.

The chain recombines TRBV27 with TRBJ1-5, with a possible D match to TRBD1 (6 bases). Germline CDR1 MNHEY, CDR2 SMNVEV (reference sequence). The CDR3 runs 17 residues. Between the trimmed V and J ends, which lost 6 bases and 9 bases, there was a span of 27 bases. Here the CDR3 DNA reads TGTGCCAGCAGCCCCGAGGCAGGGGCTCTTCCCCAATGGCCCCAGCATTTT. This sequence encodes CASSPEAGALPQWPQHF.

CDR3 nucleotide sequence: TGTGCCTGGGGGGCCGGGACAGGGATTCCCTACGAGCAGTACTTC. It specifies CAWGAGTGIPYEQYF. J is TRBJ2-7 and V is TRBV30, with 9 bases aligning to TRBD1. Germline CDR1 and CDR2: GTSNPN and SVGIG (reference sequence). Losses at the gene ends were 5 bases for V and 2 bases for J; bases not matched to a gene: 10. CDR3 size: 15 residues.

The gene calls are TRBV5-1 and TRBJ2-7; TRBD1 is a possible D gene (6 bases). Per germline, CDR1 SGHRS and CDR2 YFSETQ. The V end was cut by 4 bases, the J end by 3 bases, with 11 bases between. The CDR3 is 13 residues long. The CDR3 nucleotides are TGCGCCAGCAGCGGGGGACAAGGCTACGAGCAGTACTTC. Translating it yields CASSGGQGYEQYF.

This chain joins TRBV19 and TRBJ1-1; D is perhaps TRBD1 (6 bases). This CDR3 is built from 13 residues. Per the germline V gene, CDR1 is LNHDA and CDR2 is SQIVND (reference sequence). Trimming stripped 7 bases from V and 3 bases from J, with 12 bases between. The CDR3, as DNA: TGTGCCAGTAATAGGGAGGGGGACACTGAAGCTTTCTTT. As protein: CASNREGDTEAFF.

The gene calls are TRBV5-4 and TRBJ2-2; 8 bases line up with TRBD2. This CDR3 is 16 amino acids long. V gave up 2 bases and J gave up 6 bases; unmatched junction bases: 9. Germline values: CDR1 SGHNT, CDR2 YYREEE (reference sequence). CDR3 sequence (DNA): TGTGCCAGCAGCTTTGGGTCGAGCGGGAGCGCCGGGGAGCTGTTTTTT. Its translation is CASSFGSSGSAGELFF.

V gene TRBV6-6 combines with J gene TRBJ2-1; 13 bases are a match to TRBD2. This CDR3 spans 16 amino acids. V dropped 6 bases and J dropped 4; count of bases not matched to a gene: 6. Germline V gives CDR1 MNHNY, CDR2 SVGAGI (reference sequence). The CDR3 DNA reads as TGTGCCAGCAGCTCCAGACTAGCGGGAGGTTACAATGAGCAGTTCTTC. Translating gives CASSSRLAGGYNEQFF.

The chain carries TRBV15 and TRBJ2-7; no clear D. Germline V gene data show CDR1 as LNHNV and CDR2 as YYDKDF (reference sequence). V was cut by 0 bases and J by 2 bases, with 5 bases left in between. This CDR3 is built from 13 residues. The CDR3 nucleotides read TGTGCCACCAGCAGAGACAATACCTACGAGCAGTACTTC. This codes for CATSRDNTYEQYF.

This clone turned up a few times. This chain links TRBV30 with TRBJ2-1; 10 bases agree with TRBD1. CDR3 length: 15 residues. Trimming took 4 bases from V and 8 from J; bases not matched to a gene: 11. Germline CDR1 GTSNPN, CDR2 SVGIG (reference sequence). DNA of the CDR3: TGTGCCTGGAATGACCCGGGACAGGGGCACCATGAGCAGTTCTTC. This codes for CAWNDPGQGHHEQFF.